These 7 T cell receptor beta chains share one sample of origin, sequenced in a study of OX40 agonist ivuxolimab in advanced cancers. The assay was immunoSEQ multiplex PCR, and TCRdb's table has in-frame clones only and misses some. The sample has about 68,000 clones, more than 75% seen once. Sequenced here: CD4+ or CD8+ T cells sorted from blood, sampled in a trial of the OX40 agonist ivuxolimab. All receptors derive from an adult with an advanced solid tumor such as melanoma, head and neck, liver or kidney cancer.

The V call is TRBV6-6, the J call TRBJ2-7; perhaps TRBD2 as D (7 bases). V was pared by 8 bases and J by 4 bases, with 21 bases between. The CDR3 has 15 residues. Germline-derived CDR1 and CDR2 are MNHNY and SVGAGI (reference sequence). For the CDR3, the DNA is TGTGCCAGCTGGAAGGTTCGAGCGGGGACATACGAGCAGTACTTC. Translation: CASWKVRAGTYEQYF.

The chain employs TRBV7-3 and TRBJ2-5, with D possibly being TRBD2 (6 bases). CDR1 is SGHTA, CDR2 FQGTGA, per germline. V lost 2 bases and J lost 2, with 15 bases in between. This CDR3 spans 16 amino acids. CDR3 protein: CASSLGASAAQETQYF. The CDR3 DNA follows: TGTGCCAGCAGCTTAGGGGCTAGCGCAGCTCAAGAGACCCAGTACTTC.

V is TRBV6-1 and J is TRBJ1-6; tentatively, D is TRBD1 (5 bases). This CDR3 has 15 residues. V was clipped by 3 bases and J by 9 bases, with 15 bases between them. Germline V gives CDR1 MNHNS, CDR2 SASEGT. Here the CDR3 DNA reads TGTGCCAGCAGTGATTCGGGGCAGGGCGGTTCACCCCTCCACTTT. Translating gives CASSDSGQGGSPLHF.

The genes are TRBV2 and TRBJ2-1; 8 positions agree with TRBD1. The CDR3 has 14 residues. Trimming at V came to 7 bases and at J to 5 bases, leaving 7 bases not matched to a gene. Germline-derived CDR1 and CDR2 are SNHLY and FYNNEI. As DNA, the CDR3 is TGTGCCAGCACGAGACAGGGGCTGGACAATGAGCAGTTCTTC. Translating gives CASTRQGLDNEQFF.

This chain uses TRBV4-3 with TRBJ1-3; weak D call: TRBD1 (5 bases). This CDR3 spans 14 amino acids. The germline V and J ends were trimmed by 0 bases and 4 bases, with 7 bases remaining between them. Germline CDR1 and CDR2: LGHNA and YSLEER. The CDR3 DNA is TGCGCCAGCAGCCAAGATCACAGGGGAAACACCATATATTTT. Translation: CASSQDHRGNTIYF.

This chain connects TRBV5-8 to TRBJ1-1; 7 bases fit TRBD1. CDR3 length equals 14 residues. Germline values: CDR1 SGHTS, CDR2 YDEGEE. V shed 3 bases and J 0 bases; nucleotides not matched to a gene: 2. The CDR3 coding sequence is TGTGCCAGCAGCTCAGGGGGGATGAACACTGAAGCTTTCTTT. It is translated as CASSSGGMNTEAFF.

The CDR3 nucleotides are TGCGCCAGCAGCCTCTCCTTGAGCTCTGGGGCCAACGTCCTGACTTTC. Amino acids: CASSLSLSSGANVLTF. This sequence joins TRBV4-1 and TRBJ2-6, with unresolved D. The CDR3 is made up of 16 amino acids. CDR1 is MGHRA and CDR2 is YSYEKL in the germline V gene. Trimming stripped 4 bases from V and 0 bases from J, with 10 bases between.